A single sample is the source of the 27 T cell receptor beta chains below, sequenced in a study of blood T cell repertoires in COVID-19. Clones were read by immunoSEQ multiplex PCR, and TCRdb kept only the in-frame ones, dropping some. The data contain approximately 210,000 clones, more than 70% of them seen just once; the ten biggest clones take up roughly 4.7%. The sequenced sample consisted of peripheral blood. The receptor set was obtained from a human donor in a cohort sampled during active COVID-19.

This sequence joins TRBV19 and TRBJ2-1, with 7 nucleotides matching TRBD1. The CDR3 length is 13 residues. The V gene's germline CDR1 is LNHDA and CDR2 SQIVND (reference sequence). Losses at the gene ends were 2 bases for V and 10 bases for J; bases not matched to a gene: 5. This CDR3 reads CASSIKGGAEQFF. CDR3 in DNA: TGTGCCAGTAGTATAAAAGGGGGCGCGGAGCAGTTCTTC.

As concerns this clone: The same CDR3 can be traced to other DNA sequences in this sample. This chain joins TRBV5-1 and TRBJ2-7; no clear D gene. Germline V gene sequence: CDR1 SGHRS, CDR2 YFSETQ. V was cut by 3 bases and J by 1 base, with 8 bases left in between. CDR3 length: 13 amino acids. The CDR3 protein is CASSSTSSYEQYF. DNA for the CDR3: TGCGCCAGCAGCTCGACATCTTCCTACGAGCAGTACTTC.

The chain couples TRBV3-1 (or the pseudogene TRBV3-2) to TRBJ1-2; 9 bases match TRBD1. Trimming removed 1 base from V and 4 bases from J; junction bases left unmatched: 10. From germline, CDR1 is LGHDT and CDR2 YNNKEL (reference sequence). The CDR3 sequence is 17 residues long. The CDR3 sequence: CASSQGGQGKGGYGYTF. The CDR3 DNA is TGTGCCAGCAGCCAAGGGGGACAGGGAAAGGGGGGCTATGGCTACACCTTC.

In this sample, this clone turned up many times. The chain is built from TRBV5-4 and TRBJ2-5, with 10 nucleotides matching TRBD1. Germline CDR1 and CDR2: SGHNT and YYREEE (reference sequence). The length of the CDR3 is 15 residues. J gave up 5 bases and V 4 bases, and 8 bases lay outside the gene matches. CDR3 in DNA: TGTGCCAGCAGCCGGACGACAGGGGGCGGGGAGACCCAGTACTTC. Amino acids: CASSRTTGGGETQYF.

The rearrangement links TRBV19 to TRBJ2-1, with a tentative D call TRBD2 (6 bases). Per the germline V gene, CDR1 is LNHDA and CDR2 is SQIVND (reference sequence). The V and J ends lost 4 bases and 9 bases respectively, with 13 bases between them. There are 13 residues in the CDR3. CDR3 region: CASSTVAETEQFF. Written as DNA, the CDR3 is TGTGCCAGTAGTACCGTAGCGGAGACTGAGCAGTTCTTC. Complete variable domain (other parts from reference TRBV19 and TRBJ2-1): DGGITQSPKYLFRKEGQNVTLSCEQNLNHDAMYWYRQDPGQGLRLIYYSQIVNDFQKGDIAEGYSVSREKKESFPLTVTSAQKNPTAFYLCASSTVAETEQFFGPGTRLTVL.

The chain links TRBV19 to TRBJ2-7; the match to TRBD2 covers 7 bases. CDR1 and CDR2 (germline): LNHDA, SQIVND (reference sequence). The CDR3 is 15 residues long. The ends lost 5 bases at V and 4 bases at J; junction bases unmatched: 11. This CDR3 reads CASSSRQNGGYEQYF. The CDR3 coding sequence is TGTGCCAGTAGTTCACGACAAAACGGGGGGTACGAGCAGTACTTC.

With respect to this clone: One junction end does not reproduce the germline sequence, and a read error may be involved. The chain recombines TRBV19 with TRBJ2-7, with TRBD2 matching over 7 bases. Germline CDR1 LNHDA, CDR2 SQIVND (reference sequence). This CDR3 has 11 amino acids. CDR3 sequence: CASSIGLAVAF. The CDR3 coding sequence is TGTGCCAGTAGTATCGGCCTAGCGGTAGCCTTC.

The V and J genes are TRBV5-4 and TRBJ1-1; 8 nucleotides match TRBD1. The germline gives CDR1 SGHNT, CDR2 YYREEE (reference sequence). The CDR3 totals 14 residues. The V gene end was trimmed by 3 bases and the J gene end by 11 bases; junction bases not matched to a gene: 12. The CDR3 spells CASSSGTQGARAFF. The DNA for the CDR3 is TGTGCCAGCAGCTCGGGGACCCAGGGGGCGCGGGCTTTCTTT.

The chain uses TRBV28 and TRBJ2-7; D is ambiguous. The CDR3 is 11 residues long. Trimming pared 7 bases from V and 7 bases from J, leaving 11 bases between. Per germline, CDR1 MDHEN and CDR2 SYDVKM. The CDR3 loop reads CASNSRSEQYF. The DNA of the CDR3 is TGTGCCAGCAACTCCCGGAGTGAGCAGTACTTC.

The rearrangement links TRBV5-4 to TRBJ1-2; 8 bases are a match to TRBD1. The J segment lost 4 bases and the V segment lost 4 bases, leaving 9 bases of the junction unmatched. CDR1 is SGHNT, CDR2 YYREEE, per germline (reference sequence). The CDR3 sequence is 15 residues long. In DNA form, the CDR3 reads TGTGCCAGCAGCGAGGGCGCAGGGGGCGTCTATGGCTACACCTTC. Residues: CASSEGAGGVYGYTF.

The chain uses TRBV5-4 and TRBJ1-4, with TRBD1 matching over 7 bases. CDR3 size: 13 residues. CDR1 and CDR2 from the germline V gene are SGHNT and YYREEE (reference sequence). V was clipped by 4 bases and J by 5 bases; unmatched bases: 2. The CDR3 loop is CASSPDRNEKLFF. The CDR3 coding sequence is TGTGCCAGCAGCCCGGACAGGAATGAAAAACTGTTTTTT.

CDR3 sequence: CASSLALAGPVVEFQETQYF. The CDR3 bases are TGTGCCAGCAGCTTAGCCTTAGCGGGTCCCGTCGTCGAATTTCAAGAGACCCAGTACTTC. The chain joins TRBV7-8 to TRBJ2-5; 7 bases line up with TRBD2. The germline V gene encodes CDR1 SGHVS and CDR2 FQNEAQ. CDR3 length: 20 amino acids. Unmatched junction bases numbered 18, after V lost 0 bases and J lost 2 bases.

The gene calls are TRBV7-2 and TRBJ1-1, with unresolved D. V lost 1 base and J lost 5, with 14 bases in between. The CDR3 spans 15 residues. CDR1 SGHTA and CDR2 FQGNSA come from the germline V gene. In nucleotides, the CDR3 is TGTGCCAGCAGCTTAGAACGGGGTGTGGGGACTGAAGCTTTCTTT. The encoded protein is CASSLERGVGTEAFF.

This clone was recorded once. The chain is built from TRBV3-1 (or the pseudogene TRBV3-2) and TRBJ1-1; no definite D call. Germline assignment: CDR1 LGHDT and CDR2 YNNKEL (reference sequence). V was trimmed by 6 bases and J by 1 base, leaving 12 bases between them. This CDR3 has 14 amino acids. CDR3: CASRPRERNTEAFF. CDR3 DNA sequence: TGTGCCAGCAGACCTAGGGAGAGGAACACTGAAGCTTTCTTT.

This clone was counted between two and nine times. This chain joins TRBV6-5 and TRBJ1-6, with 7 bases matching TRBD1. The CDR3 consists of 15 residues. V lost 2 bases, J lost 10 bases, and 8 bases stayed unmatched. CDR1 and CDR2 (germline): MNHEY, SVGAGI. CDR3 nucleotides: TGTGCCAGCAGTTACGGGCAGGGGGTTCAATCACCCCTCCACTTT. It codes for CASSYGQGVQSPLHF.

This CDR3 is CASSSTYNEQFF. DNA for the CDR3: TGTGCCAGCAGTTCCACCTACAATGAGCAGTTCTTC. The chain uses TRBV27 and TRBJ2-1, with unresolved D. Deletions cut 4 bases from V and 2 bases from J, with 3 bases between. CDR1 MNHEY and CDR2 SMNVEV come from the germline V gene (reference sequence). The CDR3 loop spans 12 amino acids.

The chain couples TRBV7-2 to TRBJ2-1; 7 nucleotides align to TRBD1. CDR3 length: 15 residues. V was clipped by 5 bases and J by 2 bases; unmatched bases: 6. The germline V gene has CDR1 SGHTA and CDR2 FQGNSA. CDR3 protein: CASSTGTEPYNEQFF. The CDR3 DNA reads as TGTGCCAGCAGCACCGGGACAGAGCCCTACAATGAGCAGTTCTTC.

The chain couples TRBV6-2 or TRBV6-3 to TRBJ2-7, with 9 nucleotides matching TRBD1. The V and J ends lost 1 base and 7 bases, in that order; junction bases with no gene match: 11. CDR3 length: 16 residues. The germline gives CDR1 MNHEY, CDR2 SVGEGT. For the CDR3, the DNA is TGTGCCAGCAGTTACTATGGCGGGACAGGGCTGCAAGAGCAGTACTTC. Protein sequence: CASSYYGGTGLQEQYF.

The chain employs TRBV3-1 (or the pseudogene TRBV3-2) and TRBJ2-7; unclear D gene. Looked up from germline, CDR1 is LGHDT and CDR2 is YNNKEL (reference sequence). This CDR3 spans 12 amino acids. Trimming cost V 1 base and J 4 bases, with 5 bases left between them. DNA of the CDR3: TGTGCCAGCAGCCAAGTTCCGTACGAGCAGTACTTC. Its translation: CASSQVPYEQYF.

The V gene is TRBV10-3, the J gene TRBJ2-1, with a possible D match to TRBD2 (6 bases). The V gene's germline CDR1 is ENHRY and CDR2 SYGVKD. The ends were cut back, 1 base at V and 5 bases at J, with 12 bases in the middle. CDR3 length: 15 amino acids. The CDR3 protein is CAISEFTSPDNEQFF. CDR3 coding DNA: TGTGCCATCAGTGAGTTCACTAGCCCGGACAATGAGCAGTTCTTC.

This clone was counted many times. The CDR3 DNA reads as TGTGCCAGCAGCCGGACCCCCAGGGACGAGCAGTACTTC. Residues: CASSRTPRDEQYF. The chain combines TRBV2 with TRBJ2-7, with TRBD1 as a possible D gene (5 bases). Trimming removed 6 bases at V and 5 bases at J, with 14 bases between. CDR1 and CDR2 (germline): SNHLY, FYNNEI. The CDR3 contains 13 residues.

The gene calls are TRBV4-3 and TRBJ1-1; unclear D gene. The CDR3 spans 15 residues. The germline CDR1 and CDR2 sequences are LGHNA and YSLEER. Deletions cut 0 bases from V and 0 bases from J, with 8 bases between. This CDR3 reads CASSQDRFLNTEAFF. In DNA, the CDR3 is TGCGCCAGCAGCCAAGACAGGTTTTTGAACACTGAAGCTTTCTTT.

The chain recombines TRBV20-1 with TRBJ2-7; 8 bases map to TRBD1. CDR1 is DFQATT, CDR2 SNEGSKA, per germline (reference sequence). The CDR3 spans 13 residues. V lost 3 bases to trimming and J lost 11 bases; unmatched junction nucleotides: 12. CDR3 region: CSASDGRGQRKYF. The DNA of the CDR3 is TGCAGTGCTAGTGACGGCAGGGGGCAAAGGAAGTACTTC.

V is TRBV11-2 and J is TRBJ2-3; TRBD2 might be the D (5 bases). Germline CDR1 is SGHAT and CDR2 is FQNNGV. The CDR3 runs 9 residues. V was trimmed by 11 bases and J by 5 bases, leaving 5 bases between them. The CDR3, as DNA: TGTGCCCGGGGAGATACGCAGTATTTT. This sequence encodes CARGDTQYF.

Only one count was recorded for this clone. This chain joins TRBV2 and TRBJ2-7; 9 positions match TRBD2. The trim removed 6 bases at V and 12 bases at J, leaving 12 bases unmatched. The V gene's germline CDR1 is SNHLY and CDR2 FYNNEI. The CDR3 has 13 residues. The CDR3 region is CASSLLAGLSAYF. DNA of the CDR3: TGTGCCAGCAGCCTCCTAGCGGGGTTGTCCGCGTACTTC.

This chain joins TRBV27 and TRBJ2-7; D is possibly TRBD2 (7 bases). Germline-derived CDR1 and CDR2 are MNHEY and SMNVEV (reference sequence). V was pared by 6 bases and J by 0 bases, with 15 bases between. The CDR3 is 15 residues long. The CDR3 protein is CASRGGVGSSYEQYF. The CDR3, as DNA: TGTGCCAGCAGAGGGGGGGTGGGGAGCTCCTACGAGCAGTACTTC.

CDR3 protein: CASSQGILILTSGRDQETQYF. Written as DNA, the CDR3 is TGCGCCAGCAGCCAAGGTATCCTAATTCTGACTAGCGGGAGGGATCAAGAGACCCAGTACTTC. The chain has TRBV4-1 and TRBJ2-5; 14 bases are shared with TRBD2. Per the germline V gene, CDR1 is MGHRA and CDR2 is YSYEKL. The CDR3 is 21 amino acids. Trimming removed 1 base from V and 2 bases from J; junction bases left unmatched: 15.